Following are 30 T cell receptor beta chains from one sample sequenced in a study of blood T cell repertoires in COVID-19. Sequencing was performed with immunoSEQ multiplex PCR; in TCRdb, only in-frame clones are kept and a portion is missing. Of about 83,000 clones detected, 86% appear once; the ten largest clones hold about a fifth. The sequenced sample was peripheral blood. These receptors all come from an elderly woman in a cohort sampled during active or convalescent COVID-19.

The chain couples TRBV15 to TRBJ1-2; possibly TRBD1 for D (6 bases). V dropped 3 bases and J dropped 0 bases, with 14 bases sitting between them. The CDR3 totals 16 residues. Germline V gives CDR1 LNHNV, CDR2 YYDKDF (reference sequence). DNA of the CDR3: TGTGCCACCAGCAGCCAACGGGGACAAGCTAACTATGGCTACACCTTC. It is translated as CATSSQRGQANYGYTF.

The gene calls are TRBV28 and TRBJ1-6; no reliable D call. The length of the CDR3 is 12 residues. Germline assignment: CDR1 MDHEN and CDR2 SYDVKM. V gave up 6 bases and J gave up 10 bases, with 10 bases separating them. The CDR3 DNA reads as TGTGCCAGCAGCAGATCACAATCACCCCTCCACTTT. As protein: CASSRSQSPLHF.

J is TRBJ1-4 and V is TRBV20-1; D is undetermined. The CDR3 has 11 residues. CDR1 and CDR2 (germline): DFQATT, SNEGSKA (reference sequence). The germline V and J ends were trimmed by 1 base and 7 bases, with 4 bases remaining between them. CDR3 residues: CSARVLEKLFF. Written as DNA, the CDR3 is TGCAGTGCTAGAGTACTTGAAAAACTGTTTTTT.

The chain couples TRBV14 to TRBJ2-3, with D perhaps matching TRBD2 (6 bases). V was trimmed by 0 bases and J by 2 bases, leaving 12 bases between them. The germline CDR1 and CDR2 sequences are SGHDN and FVKESK. CDR3 length equals 16 residues. The CDR3 is CASSQEGGTITDTQYF. In DNA form, the CDR3 reads TGTGCCAGCAGCCAAGAAGGCGGGACGATCACAGATACGCAGTATTTT. The whole variable domain, remainder taken from reference TRBV14 and TRBJ2-3, is EAGVTQFPSHSVIEKGQTVTLRCDPISGHDNLYWYRRVMGKEIKFLLHFVKESKQDESGMPNNRFLAERTGGTYSTLKVQPAELEDSGVYFCASSQEGGTITDTQYFGPGTRLTVL.

This clone was seen more than once but under ten times. The chain uses TRBV7-9 and TRBJ2-7, with 11 bases identical to TRBD2. With V trimmed by 5 bases and J by 3 bases, 3 bases remained unmatched. The length of the CDR3 is 14 residues. Per germline, CDR1 SEHNR and CDR2 FQNEAQ (reference sequence). The CDR3 loop reads CASSPGTSGYEQYF. The DNA of the CDR3 is TGTGCCAGCAGCCCTGGGACTAGCGGCTACGAGCAGTACTTC. The full variable domain, in which reference TRBV7-9 and TRBJ2-7 provide the parts outside the CDR3, is DTGVSQNPRHKITKRGQNVTFRCDPISEHNRLYWYRQTLGQGPEFLTYFQNEAQLEKSRLLSDRFSAERPKGSFSTLEIQRTEQGDSAMYLCASSPGTSGYEQYFGPGTRLTVT.

The rearrangement uses TRBV7-9 and TRBJ1-4; TRBD1 agrees at 9 bases. Germline assignment: CDR1 SEHNR and CDR2 FQNEAQ (reference sequence). The V segment lost 6 bases and the J segment 3 bases; nucleotides outside the gene matches: 11. The CDR3 covers 17 residues. The CDR3 coding sequence is TGTGCCAGCAGTGAGACTCAACAGGGGGCAGCTAATGAAAAACTGTTTTTT. This sequence encodes CASSETQQGAANEKLFF.

The chain links TRBV5-1 to TRBJ1-1; the D gene is possibly TRBD1 (5 bases). There are 17 residues in the CDR3. CDR1 is SGHRS and CDR2 is YFSETQ in the germline V gene. Trimming pared 1 base from V and 4 bases from J, leaving 20 bases between. CDR3 sequence reads: CASSLNSGGILATEAFF. The CDR3 nucleotides are TGCGCCAGCAGCTTGAACTCCGGGGGAATATTGGCCACTGAAGCTTTCTTT.

This clone has only one observation. The V and J genes are TRBV28 and TRBJ2-2, with TRBD1 as a possible D gene (5 bases). CDR1 MDHEN and CDR2 SYDVKM come from the germline V gene. Trimming removed 2 bases from V and 4 bases from J, with 8 bases in between. This CDR3 is 14 amino acids long. The CDR3: CASSLGAFTGELFF. The CDR3 DNA is TGTGCCAGCAGTTTAGGGGCTTTCACCGGGGAGCTGTTTTTT.

CDR3 sequence: CASSAWDSDTQYF. The DNA for the CDR3 is TGTGCCAGCAGCGCCTGGGACTCAGATACGCAGTATTTT. The gene calls are TRBV9 and TRBJ2-3; D is possibly TRBD2 (6 bases). Per the germline V gene, CDR1 is SGDLS and CDR2 is YYNGEE. Trimming took off 3 bases at V and 4 bases at J, with 9 bases between the two ends. The CDR3 runs to 13 residues.

The chain uses TRBV5-1 and TRBJ2-5, with 9 bases fitting TRBD2. Germline lookup yields CDR1 SGHRS and CDR2 YFSETQ. The V gene end was trimmed by 2 bases and the J gene end by 1 base; junction bases not matched to a gene: 9. CDR3 length equals 17 residues. The CDR3 coding sequence is TGCGCCAGCAGCTTTGCGTATAGCGGGGGCGGCCAAGAGACCCAGTACTTC. Residues: CASSFAYSGGGQETQYF.

The rearrangement uses TRBV15 and TRBJ1-1; 7 bases map to TRBD1. CDR1 is LNHNV and CDR2 is YYDKDF in the germline V gene (reference sequence). This CDR3 is 16 amino acids long. Germline trimming cut 0 bases from V and 1 base from J; bases unmatched to any gene: 5. The DNA of the CDR3 is TGTGCCACCAGCAGAGATATGGGGACAGCGAACACTGAAGCTTTCTTT. It translates to CATSRDMGTANTEAFF.

This sequence joins TRBV10-3 and TRBJ1-1; D not resolved. Germline V gene lookup returns CDR1 ENHRY and CDR2 SYGVKD. The CDR3 contains 13 residues. V lost 6 bases and J lost 3, with 11 bases in between. CDR3 coding DNA: TGTGCCATCAGAACCGACACACACACTGAAGCTTTCTTT. Residues: CAIRTDTHTEAFF.

The chain joins TRBV5-1 to TRBJ1-2; 9 nucleotides align to TRBD1. Germline lookup yields CDR1 SGHRS and CDR2 YFSETQ. J was trimmed by 4 bases and V by 4 bases; bases with no gene match: 11. The CDR3 has 16 amino acids. CDR3 coding DNA: TGCGCCAGCAGCCCGCAAGGTACAGGGGGCGTCTATGGCTACACCTTC. Its protein product is CASSPQGTGGVYGYTF.

As DNA, the CDR3 is TGTGCCAGCAGTTTAGTTAGAAACTATGGCTACACCTTC. Amino acid sequence: CASSLVRNYGYTF. The chain joins TRBV12-3 or TRBV12-4 to TRBJ1-2; D gene uncertain. This CDR3 has 13 residues. Trimming took off 1 base at V and 2 bases at J, with 5 bases between the two ends.

Only a few counts were recorded for this clone. The chain recombines TRBV11-3 with TRBJ2-1, with D tentatively TRBD2 (5 bases). V lost 2 bases, J lost 5 bases, and 19 bases lay in between. The germline V gene has CDR1 SGHNT and CDR2 YENEEA. CDR3 length: 17 residues. The CDR3 region has the DNA TGTGCCAGCAGCTTAAACTCTTTCGCGGGCCGGGACAATGAGCAGTTCTTC. Translation gives CASSLNSFAGRDNEQFF.

The chain has TRBV6-5 and TRBJ1-2; the match to TRBD1 covers 11 bases. This CDR3 comprises 15 residues. CDR1 MNHEY and CDR2 SVGAGI come from the germline V gene. The trim removed 0 bases at V and 6 bases at J, leaving 3 bases unmatched. The CDR3 DNA reads as TGTGCCAGCAGTTACTCCAGGACAGGGGGCGATGGCTACACCTTC. Translation: CASSYSRTGGDGYTF.

This clone came up once. This sequence joins TRBV18 and TRBJ1-3; TRBD1 aligns across 8 bases. Germline V lookup: CDR1 KGHSH, CDR2 LQKENI. J was trimmed by 7 bases and V by 3 bases; bases with no gene match: 11. This CDR3 is 16 amino acids long. The CDR3 DNA reads as TGTGCCAGCTCACCGGTGACAGGGGTCGTAGGGAACACCATATATTTT. Amino acid sequence: CASSPVTGVVGNTIYF.

V and J are TRBV15 and TRBJ1-4, with D unclear. The CDR3 runs 13 residues. V lost 7 bases to trimming and J lost 6 bases, with 12 bases between them. Germline CDR1 LNHNV, CDR2 YYDKDF (reference sequence). The CDR3 spells CATTLAGYEKLFF. The CDR3 bases are TGTGCCACCACACTAGCGGGATATGAAAAACTGTTTTTT.

For the CDR3, the DNA is TGCGCCAGCAGCCGCCTAGCGGAACAAGAGACCCAGTACTTC. It yields the protein CASSRLAEQETQYF. The chain combines TRBV5-1 with TRBJ2-5, with 7 bases aligning to TRBD2. Germline-derived CDR1 and CDR2 are SGHRS and YFSETQ. This CDR3 region has 14 residues. The V gene end was trimmed by 4 bases and the J gene end by 2 bases; junction bases not matched to a gene: 5.

The table lists this clone with many counts. This chain connects TRBV5-1 to TRBJ2-1; weak D call: TRBD2 (5 bases). V was clipped by 2 bases and J by 0 bases, with 12 bases between them. The V gene's germline CDR1 is SGHRS and CDR2 YFSETQ. This CDR3 has 16 residues. The CDR3 sequence is CASSFSGISSYNEQFF. For the CDR3, the DNA is TGCGCCAGCAGCTTTTCGGGGATCAGCTCCTACAATGAGCAGTTCTTC.

In DNA, the CDR3 is TGCGCCAGCAGCCGGGGGGTCCTGGGTTTAGAGACCCAGTACTTC. It translates to CASSRGVLGLETQYF. The genes are TRBV4-1 and TRBJ2-5; tentatively, D is TRBD2 (6 bases). Trimming took 4 bases from V and 4 from J, leaving 16 bases between them. This CDR3 spans 15 amino acids. Per germline, CDR1 MGHRA and CDR2 YSYEKL.

The chain has TRBV3-1 (or the pseudogene TRBV3-2) and TRBJ2-7; TRBD2 agrees at 9 bases. V shed 4 bases and J 6 bases; nucleotides not matched to a gene: 7. The germline gives CDR1 LGHDT, CDR2 YNNKEL (reference sequence). The CDR3 contains 14 residues. The CDR3 coding sequence is TGTGCCAGCAGCCTGGCGGGAGGGGCAGGCGAGCAGTACTTC. Its protein product is CASSLAGGAGEQYF.

CDR3 in amino acids: CASSSPPQANNSPLHF. CDR3 in DNA: TGTGCCAGCAGTTCCCCCCCCCAGGCAAATAATTCACCCCTCCACTTT. V and J are TRBV28 and TRBJ1-6; no clear D gene. V lost 4 bases and J 5 bases, leaving 15 bases between the germline ends. CDR3 length: 16 residues. Germline CDR1 and CDR2: MDHEN and SYDVKM.

This clone has only one observation. The chain carries TRBV28 and TRBJ1-6, with D possibly matching TRBD1 (6 bases). There are 15 residues in the CDR3. Germline CDR1 MDHEN, CDR2 SYDVKM. Trimming removed 5 bases at V and 4 bases at J, with 12 bases between. CDR3 sequence: CASSIRDTYNSPLHF. For the CDR3, the DNA is TGTGCCAGCAGTATCCGGGACACTTATAATTCACCCCTCCACTTT.

This chain connects TRBV4-1 to TRBJ2-7, with TRBD1 identical over 7 bases. Germline loops: CDR1 MGHRA, CDR2 YSYEKL. V lost 8 bases to trimming and J lost 0 bases; unmatched junction nucleotides: 4. The CDR3 extends over 13 amino acids. The CDR3 region is CASSTGISYEQYF. The CDR3 coding sequence is TGCGCCAGCTCGACAGGGATCTCCTACGAGCAGTACTTC.

V gene TRBV19 combines with J gene TRBJ1-4; the match to TRBD1 covers 8 bases. The CDR3 sequence is 15 residues long. Germline V gene data show CDR1 as LNHDA and CDR2 as SQIVND (reference sequence). V shed 1 base, J shed 7 bases, and the junction held 5 bases outside the gene matches. The CDR3 coding sequence is TGTGCCAGTAGTATAGGGCCAGGGGGCATTGAAAAACTGTTTTTT. This sequence encodes CASSIGPGGIEKLFF.

This chain uses TRBV15 with TRBJ2-1; TRBD2 is a possible D gene (8 bases). Germline-derived CDR1 and CDR2 are LNHNV and YYDKDF (reference sequence). CDR3 length equals 16 residues. V was clipped by 1 base and J by 10 bases, with 20 bases between them. As DNA, the CDR3 is TGTGCCACCAGCAGAGCCCCGGGACTAGGGGGCTTGGAGCAGTTCTTC. Amino acid sequence: CATSRAPGLGGLEQFF.

J is TRBJ2-1 and V is TRBV18, with D uncertain. Germline assignment: CDR1 KGHSH and CDR2 LQKENI. CDR3 length: 12 amino acids. V lost 2 bases and J lost 10, with 9 bases in between. CDR3: CASSPVREEQFF. The CDR3, as DNA: TGTGCCAGCTCACCAGTTCGTGAGGAGCAGTTCTTC.

The gene calls are TRBV7-9 and TRBJ2-3; possibly TRBD2 for D (5 bases). CDR3 size: 14 residues. From germline, CDR1 is SEHNR and CDR2 FQNEAQ (reference sequence). Trimming pared 5 bases from V and 1 base from J, leaving 10 bases between. The CDR3 nucleotides are TGTGCCAGCAGCCCCCCAGCGGGCACAGATACGCAGTATTTT. It encodes CASSPPAGTDTQYF.

This chain joins TRBV3-1 (or the pseudogene TRBV3-2) and TRBJ1-4; D uncertain. From germline, CDR1 is LGHDT and CDR2 YNNKEL (reference sequence). The V and J ends lost 2 bases and 5 bases respectively, with 6 bases between them. The CDR3 extends over 13 amino acids. The CDR3 DNA reads as TGTGCCAGCAGCCAAAACAGCAATGAAAAACTGTTTTTT. It codes for CASSQNSNEKLFF.